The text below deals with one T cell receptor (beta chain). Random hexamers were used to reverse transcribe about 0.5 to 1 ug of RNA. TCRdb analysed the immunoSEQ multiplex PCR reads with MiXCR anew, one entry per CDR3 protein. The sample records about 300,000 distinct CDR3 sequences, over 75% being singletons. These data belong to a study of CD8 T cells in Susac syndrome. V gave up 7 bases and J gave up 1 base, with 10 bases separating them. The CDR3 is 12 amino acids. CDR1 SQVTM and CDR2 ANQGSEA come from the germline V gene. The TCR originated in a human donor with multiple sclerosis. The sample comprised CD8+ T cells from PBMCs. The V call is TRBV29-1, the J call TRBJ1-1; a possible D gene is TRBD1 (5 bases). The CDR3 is CSDDQGNTEAFF. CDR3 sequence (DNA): TGCAGCGACGATCAGGGGAACACTGAAGCTTTCTTT.